This TCR beta chain appears in the sequencing data of a study of vaccination effects on CD4 cells after COVID-19. Study summary: Early and late post-vaccination sampling was undertaken in a cohort of three convalescent patients. Samples were taken post-vaccine, and their median timing was 72 days after the second dose. With roughly 9.1 ug/ml peptides and roughly 11 IU/ml IL-2, over 1.5 million PBMC per well were cultured.

Study outcomes and limitations: In the late period after vaccination, infection- and vaccine-induced clones contracted markedly.

In regard to this clone: Its antigen is currently unknown.

Assay: immunoSEQ multiplex PCR; the TCRdb copy retains only in-frame clones and omits some. The data hold nearly 35,000 clones, with roughly 75% observed a single time. Following 10 days of culture, CD4+ T cells were isolated. Confirmation by PCR established that the person had SARS-CoV-2 infection between March and December 2020. Either the BNT162b2 or mRNA-1273 vaccine was given to participants in two doses. The material sequenced was CD4+ T cells from PBMCs cultured without peptide, taken after COVID-19 vaccination. The TCR sequence derives from a human donor who had a prior SARS-CoV-2 infection.

The CDR3 coding sequence is TGTGCCAGTAGTACAGGGACGGACTGGGGGAGCACAGATACGCAGTATTTT. This translates into CASSTGTDWGSTDTQYF. The J gene is TRBJ2-3, the V gene TRBV19; TRBD1 or TRBD2 may be the D gene (5 bases each). This CDR3 comprises 17 residues. Trimming pared 4 bases from V and 0 bases from J, leaving 17 bases between. Germline V gene data show CDR1 as LNHDA and CDR2 as SQIVND (reference sequence). Full variable domain (missing parts from reference TRBV19 and TRBJ2-3): DGGITQSPKYLFRKEGQNVTLSCEQNLNHDAMYWYRQDPGQGLRLIYYSQIVNDFQKGDIAEGYSVSREKKESFPLTVTSAQKNPTAFYLCASSTGTDWGSTDTQYFGPGTRLTVL.